Shown below are 18 T cell receptor beta chains from a single sample sequenced in a study of cytomegalovirus exposure and HLA in healthy donors. PCR was performed using 60 Vbeta and 13 Jbeta primers. The protocol was immunoSEQ multiplex PCR, while the TCRdb copy is restricted to in-frame clones and leaves out a portion. Of some 100,000 clones in the sample, about 75% were seen once. The sequencing input was PBMCs. The receptors originated from a woman younger than 35 in good health and CMV-seropositive.

The chain links TRBV19 to TRBJ1-5; 7 bases match TRBD1. Germline lookup yields CDR1 LNHDA and CDR2 SQIVND (reference sequence). V was pared by 1 base and J by 4 bases, with 4 bases of the junction left unmatched. The CDR3 spans 15 residues. CDR3: CASSIGGTANQPQHF. The CDR3, as DNA: TGTGCCAGTAGTATAGGAGGGACAGCAAATCAGCCCCAGCATTTT.

This clone was observed a single time. The gene calls are TRBV5-1 and TRBJ1-1, with a weak D call TRBD1 (6 bases). CDR1 and CDR2 (germline): SGHRS, YFSETQ. The CDR3 covers 14 residues. Trimming left V 4 bases short and J 3 bases short, with 13 bases between. The CDR3 DNA is TGCGCCAGCAGCCCTGGGGGCTCGGACACTGAAGCTTTCTTT. This codes for CASSPGGSDTEAFF. Together with reference TRBV5-1 and TRBJ1-1, the CDR3 gives the full variable domain: KAGVTQTPRYLIKTRGQQVTLSCSPISGHRSVSWYQQTPGQGLQFLFEYFSETQRNKGNFPGRFSGRQFSNSRSEMNVSTLELGDSALYLCASSPGGSDTEAFFGQGTRLTVV.

The chain combines TRBV10-3 with TRBJ1-4; D gene ambiguous. V shed 3 bases and J shed 5 bases, with 13 bases lying between them. Germline V gene data show CDR1 as ENHRY and CDR2 as SYGVKD. The CDR3 spans 15 residues. This CDR3 is CAISEEESKNEKLFF. The DNA of the CDR3 is TGTGCCATCAGTGAAGAGGAGTCGAAGAATGAAAAACTGTTTTTT.

The CDR3 sequence: CASSYSPTGRDTEAFF. In DNA form, the CDR3 reads TGTGCCAGCAGTTACTCTCCTACAGGGAGGGACACTGAAGCTTTCTTT. The chain couples TRBV6-5 to TRBJ1-1; possibly TRBD1 for D (6 bases). Trimming removed 0 bases at V and 3 bases at J, with 14 bases between. This CDR3 contains 16 residues. Germline CDR1 MNHEY, CDR2 SVGAGI.

The chain carries TRBV5-1 and TRBJ1-1; TRBD1 might be the D (6 bases). There are 14 residues in the CDR3. The ends were cut back, 4 bases at V and 4 bases at J, with 14 bases in the middle. In germline, CDR1 is SGHRS, CDR2 YFSETQ. The CDR3 coding sequence is TGCGCCAGCAGCCAAGGGGGGGGGAGCACTGAAGCTTTCTTT. Translating gives CASSQGGGSTEAFF.

The genes are TRBV18 and TRBJ2-5; 7 bases fit TRBD2. V shed 6 bases and J 2 bases; nucleotides not matched to a gene: 6. Germline lookup yields CDR1 KGHSH and CDR2 LQKENI. This CDR3 contains 14 residues. CDR3 residues: CASSLLAEQETQYF. In DNA, the CDR3 is TGTGCCAGCTCTCTTCTAGCGGAACAAGAGACCCAGTACTTC.

This clone appeared once. The chain is built from TRBV7-8 and TRBJ2-7; D is possibly TRBD2 (6 bases). V lost 5 bases, J lost 2 bases, and 19 bases lay in between. The CDR3 consists of 16 residues. CDR1 SGHVS and CDR2 FQNEAQ come from the germline V gene. CDR3 region: CASSLALAGGPYEQYF. CDR3 bases: TGTGCCAGCAGCCTCGCACTAGCCGGAGGACCCTACGAGCAGTACTTC.

The genes are TRBV9 and TRBJ2-5; tentative D call: TRBD1 (5 bases). Between the trimmed V and J ends, which lost 0 bases and 3 bases, there was a span of 15 bases. Germline assignment: CDR1 SGDLS and CDR2 YYNGEE. CDR3 length: 16 residues. The DNA for the CDR3 is TGTGCCAGCAGCGTAGGTCCAGGGAATAGGGAAGAGACCCAGTACTTC. This encodes CASSVGPGNREETQYF. Full variable domain (remainder filled in from reference TRBV9 and TRBJ2-5): DSGVTQTPKHLITATGQRVTLRCSPRSGDLSVYWYQQSLDQGLQFLIQYYNGEERAKGNILERFSAQQFPDLHSELNLSSLELGDSALYFCASSVGPGNREETQYFGPGTRLLVL.

The chain uses TRBV5-6 and TRBJ1-1; D unclear. From germline, CDR1 is SGHDT and CDR2 YYEEEE. The CDR3 spans 13 residues. Trimming shortened V by 1 base and J by 0 bases, and 4 bases separated the two germline ends. The CDR3 sequence is CASSLTLNTEAFF. The CDR3 DNA reads as TGTGCCAGCAGCTTGACACTGAACACTGAAGCTTTCTTT.

The chain is built from TRBV5-1 and TRBJ2-5; 8 bases agree with TRBD1. J gave up 4 bases and V 2 bases, and 4 bases lay outside the gene matches. Germline CDR1 and CDR2: SGHRS and YFSETQ. The CDR3 covers 14 residues. The CDR3 DNA reads TGCGCCAGCAGCTTAGGACAGGGCCCAGAGACCCAGTACTTC. This gives the protein CASSLGQGPETQYF.

The V and J genes are TRBV12-5 and TRBJ2-1; 10 nucleotides agree with TRBD2. CDR1 is LGHNT and CDR2 is FRNRAP in the germline V gene. The CDR3 length is 15 residues. With 2 bases clipped from V and 4 bases from J, the junction kept 2 bases outside the gene matches. The CDR3 is CASGLRAGGYNEQFF. CDR3 in DNA: TGTGCTAGTGGTTTGAGAGCGGGAGGGTACAATGAGCAGTTCTTC.

This clone was observed once. The chain is built from TRBV6-5 and TRBJ2-7; possible D gene TRBD1, 6 bases. CDR1 and CDR2 (germline): MNHEY, SVGAGI. The V gene lost 4 bases and the J gene lost 5 bases, with 21 bases spanning the gap. This CDR3 is 16 amino acids long. In nucleotides, the CDR3 is TGTGCCAGCAGTTCCCTAGGACAGACTTCTTCCCACGAGCAGTACTTC. This encodes CASSSLGQTSSHEQYF.

Comment on this clone: An end of the junction differs from the germline gene, which may be a read error. The chain couples TRBV7-7 to TRBJ2-1, with 9 nucleotides matching TRBD2. CDR1 and CDR2 (germline): SSHAT, FNYEAQ (reference sequence). CDR3 size: 16 residues. The CDR3 nucleotides are TGTGCTAGCAGCCCGTCTGGCGGGAGGGCCCTCAATGAGCAGTTCTTC. This sequence encodes CASSPSGGRALNEQFF.

The chain joins TRBV6-1 to TRBJ2-7; 7 bases match TRBD1. Germline V gene sequence: CDR1 MNHNS, CDR2 SASEGT. The J segment lost 0 bases and the V segment lost 3 bases, leaving 8 bases of the junction unmatched. This CDR3 contains 16 residues. CDR3 DNA: TGTGCCAGCAGTGATGGTATGGGACAGCCCTCCTACGAGCAGTACTTC. The encoded protein is CASSDGMGQPSYEQYF.

The chain joins TRBV6-1 to TRBJ2-3; D uncertain. The V end was cut by 9 bases, the J end by 4 bases, with 17 bases between. The CDR3 has 14 amino acids. CDR1 and CDR2 (germline): MNHNS, SASEGT. CDR3 sequence reads: CASFTSQVSDTQYF. The CDR3 DNA reads TGTGCCAGTTTTACCTCCCAGGTTTCAGATACGCAGTATTTT.

This chain joins TRBV6-1 and TRBJ1-5; D gene ambiguous. V was cut by 7 bases and J by 6 bases, with 10 bases left in between. This CDR3 is 12 amino acids long. CDR1 and CDR2 (germline): MNHNS, SASEGT. The DNA for the CDR3 is TGTGCCAGCAATGACGCGGTTCAGCCCCAGCATTTT. Translated, it gives CASNDAVQPQHF.

This chain uses TRBV30 with TRBJ2-5, with a possible D match to TRBD2 (6 bases). The end of the DNA is better explained by TRBJ2-7, so the J call may be wrong. Germline V gene lookup returns CDR1 GTSNPN and CDR2 SVGIG (reference sequence). The CDR3 has 13 amino acids. The CDR3 region has the DNA TGTGCCTTATCCCCGGGACGGGGGAACGAGCAGTACTTC. Translated, it gives CALSPGRGNEQYF.

V usage is TRBV2 and J usage is TRBJ1-3; TRBD1 is a possible D gene (6 bases). In germline, CDR1 is SNHLY, CDR2 FYNNEI. V was pared by 4 bases and J by 4 bases, with 11 bases between. The CDR3 is 14 residues long. This CDR3 is CASSVTGSGNTIYF. CDR3 DNA: TGTGCCAGCAGTGTGACAGGATCCGGAAACACCATATATTTT.